This T cell receptor (beta chain) was captured by sequencing in a study of T and B cells in COVID-19 patients. Study context: COVID-19 patients gave peripheral blood either during active infection or after recovery. Most recovered patients had mild to moderate COVID-19 treated as outpatients.

Blood genomic DNA input for TRB amplification was roughly 230-550 ng. The CDR3 totals 13 residues. V lost 8 bases, J lost 4 bases, and 14 bases lay in between. CDR1 is MNHEY and CDR2 is SMNVEV in the germline V gene (reference sequence). This clonotype appeared many times. TRB rearrangements were amplified by multiplex PCR with BIOMED2 TRB-A/B primers. MiXCR was run by TCRdb on the multiplex PCR reads, yielding one entry per CDR3 protein. The sample contains about 8,400 distinct CDR3 sequences, 20% to 30% of which appear only once. This receptor was identified in a human donor who had recovered from COVID-19. V and J are TRBV27 and TRBJ1-2; D is uncertain. Sequenced material: blood. CDR3 region: CASGSGRTYGYTF. CDR3 in DNA: TGTGCCAGCGGTTCGGGCAGAACCTATGGCTACACCTTC.